This is a list of T cell receptor beta chains from one sample in a study of blood T cell repertoires in COVID-19. Sequencing was performed with immunoSEQ multiplex PCR; in TCRdb, only in-frame clones are kept and a portion is missing. This sample yields approximately 170,000 clones, of which under 80% are seen a single time; roughly an eighth belongs to the top ten. The source material was peripheral blood. The receptors originated from a woman aged 45-60 years with acute or convalescent COVID-19. CDR3s include the opening cysteine and the closing phenylalanine or tryptophan. The order of the fields is J gene, D gene, V gene, clone size, CDR3 DNA, CDR3 protein. D genes are given only for firm matches. A clone size is listed for some rows: how often the clone was seen (once, few, many), or a class if it is expanded.

J: TRBJ2-1
D: TRBD1
V: TRBV5-1
size: NA
DNA: TGCGCCAGCAGCTTGCAGGGGGCCCTCAATGAGCAGTTCTTC
CDR3: CASSLQGALNEQFF

J: TRBJ2-7
D: TRBD1
V: TRBV9
size: NA
DNA: TGTGCCAGCAGCTTCTTCGCCACAGGGGGCAGCGACGAGCAGTACTTC
CDR3: CASSFFATGGSDEQYF

J: TRBJ1-2
D: NA
V: TRBV5-1
size: NA
DNA: TGCGCCAGCAGCTTCGATCGGGACAAGAGACAATTC
CDR3: CASSFDRDKRQF

J: TRBJ1-6
D: NA
V: TRBV5-6
size: NA
DNA: TGTGCCAGCAGCTTGTCGGGCTATAATTCACCCCTCCACTTT
CDR3: CASSLSGYNSPLHF

J: TRBJ2-2
D: TRBD1
V: TRBV6-5
size: NA
DNA: TGTGCCAGCAACAGGGGGATGGATACCGGGGAGCTGTTTTTT
CDR3: CASNRGMDTGELFF

J: TRBJ2-3
D: TRBD2
V: TRBV5-8
size: NA
DNA: TGTGCCAGCAGCCCTTACGGGGGGATCAGCACAGATACGCAGTATTTT
CDR3: CASSPYGGISTDTQYF

J: TRBJ1-4
D: NA
V: TRBV5-1
size: few
DNA: TGCGCCAGCAGCTTCGACAGGCCTGCAACTAATGAAAAACTGTTTTTT
CDR3: CASSFDRPATNEKLFF

J: TRBJ2-6
D: TRBD1
V: TRBV19
size: NA
DNA: TGTGCCAGTAGTGTATTCGGCAGGGGGATTTCTGGGGCCAACGTCCTGACTTTC
CDR3: CASSVFGRGISGANVLTF

J: TRBJ2-1
D: TRBD2
V: TRBV29-1
size: NA
DNA: TGCAGCGGTGAGACTAGCGGGCGTAGGAACAATGAGCAGTTCTTC
CDR3: CSGETSGRRNNEQFF

J: TRBJ1-2
D: TRBD1
V: TRBV4-1
size: NA
DNA: TGCGCCAGCAGCCAAGATTCCCCAGCAGGGGGCAACTATGGCTACACCTTC
CDR3: CASSQDSPAGGNYGYTF

J: TRBJ2-2
D: NA
V: TRBV18
size: NA
DNA: TGTGCCAGCTCACCTTTTGGGGGCGCGTACACCGGGGAGCTGTTTTTT
CDR3: CASSPFGGAYTGELFF

J: TRBJ2-3
D: NA
V: TRBV19
size: NA
DNA: TGTGCCAGTAGTGTCCGACGGAGCGGCACAGATACGCAGTATTTT
CDR3: CASSVRRSGTDTQYF

J: TRBJ1-1
D: TRBD1
V: TRBV6-4
size: NA
DNA: TGTGCCAGCAGTGACCCCGGACAGGGGGCAATTATGAACACTGAAGCTTTCTTT
CDR3: CASSDPGQGAIMNTEAFF

J: TRBJ2-5
D: TRBD2
V: TRBV11-2
size: once
DNA: TGTGCCAGCAGACTAGCGGGAGGGCAAGAGACCCAGTACTTC
CDR3: CASRLAGGQETQYF

J: TRBJ2-3
D: TRBD2
V: TRBV28
size: few
DNA: TGTGCCAGCAGTTTGGGGACTAGCGGTAGGCCTAGCACAGATACGCAGTATTTT
CDR3: CASSLGTSGRPSTDTQYF

J: TRBJ2-7
D: TRBD1
V: TRBV7-2
size: NA
DNA: TGTGCCAGCAGCTCCCGACAGGGTAGCTACGAGCAGTACTTC
CDR3: CASSSRQGSYEQYF

J: TRBJ2-1
D: NA
V: TRBV20-1
size: NA
DNA: TGCAGTGCTAGTATCAACTCCTACAATGAGCAGTTCTTC
CDR3: CSASINSYNEQFF

J: TRBJ1-2
D: TRBD1
V: TRBV6-5
size: NA
DNA: TGTGCCAGCAGCTGGGCAGGGGGCAGTGATGGCTACACCTTC
CDR3: CASSWAGGSDGYTF

J: TRBJ1-5
D: TRBD1
V: TRBV28
size: few
DNA: TGTGCCAGCAGCTCGGGACAGGGGGGCCTCCAGCCCCAGCATTTT
CDR3: CASSSGQGGLQPQHF

J: TRBJ2-2
D: TRBD1
V: TRBV5-1
size: NA
DNA: TGCGCCAGCAGCTTGCGAGACAGGGGGTTGAGCGGGGAGCTGTTTTTT
CDR3: CASSLRDRGLSGELFF

J: TRBJ2-1
D: NA
V: TRBV10-3
size: NA
DNA: TGTGCCATCAGTGAGACTGGTTACGGTGAGCAGTTCTTC
CDR3: CAISETGYGEQFF

J: TRBJ2-5
D: NA
V: TRBV5-6
size: NA
DNA: TGTGCCAGCAGCTTACAGGGTGTCCAAGAGACCCAGTACTTC
CDR3: CASSLQGVQETQYF

J: TRBJ2-4
D: NA
V: TRBV25-1
size: NA
DNA: TGTGCCAGCAGTGTGACGGGACTTGGAAACATTCAGTACTTC
CDR3: CASSVTGLGNIQYF

J: TRBJ2-5
D: TRBD2
V: TRBV5-6
size: NA
DNA: TGTGCCAGCAGCTCGACTAGCGGGAGAGAGACCCAGTACTTC
CDR3: CASSSTSGRETQYF

J: TRBJ1-2
D: NA
V: TRBV28
size: NA
DNA: TGTGCCAGCCACCGGACAAGCTATGGCTACACCTTC
CDR3: CASHRTSYGYTF

J: TRBJ2-3
D: TRBD2
V: TRBV5-1
size: NA
DNA: TGCGCCAGCAGCTCATGGACTAGCGGCAAACGCACAGATACGCAGTATTTT
CDR3: CASSSWTSGKRTDTQYF

J: TRBJ2-1
D: NA
V: TRBV5-5
size: NA
DNA: TGTGCCAGCAGCTCGGGATTCCGGAGTTATGAGCAGTTCTTC
CDR3: CASSSGFRSYEQFF

J: TRBJ2-1
D: TRBD1
V: TRBV29-1
size: few
DNA: TGCAGCCTTCGGACAGGGACAAGCTCCTACAATGAGCAGTTCTTC
CDR3: CSLRTGTSSYNEQFF

J: TRBJ2-3
D: NA
V: TRBV15
size: few
DNA: TGTGCCACCAGCAGAGATCAGGAGGGCACAGATACGCAGTATTTT
CDR3: CATSRDQEGTDTQYF

J: TRBJ1-4
D: NA
V: TRBV6-5
size: NA
DNA: TGTGCCAGCAGTCCCCGGACAGTAGCCGAAAAACTGTTTTTT
CDR3: CASSPRTVAEKLFF